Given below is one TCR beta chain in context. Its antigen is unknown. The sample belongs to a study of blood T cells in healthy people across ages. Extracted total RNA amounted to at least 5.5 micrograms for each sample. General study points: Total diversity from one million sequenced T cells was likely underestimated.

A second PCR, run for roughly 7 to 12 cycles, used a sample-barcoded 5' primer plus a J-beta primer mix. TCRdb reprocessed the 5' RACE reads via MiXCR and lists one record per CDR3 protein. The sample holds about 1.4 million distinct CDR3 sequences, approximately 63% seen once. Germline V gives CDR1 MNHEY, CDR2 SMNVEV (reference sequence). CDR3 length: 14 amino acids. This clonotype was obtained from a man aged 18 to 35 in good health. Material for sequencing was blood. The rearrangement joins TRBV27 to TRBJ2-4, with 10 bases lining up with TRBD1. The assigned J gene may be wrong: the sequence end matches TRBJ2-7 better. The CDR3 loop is CASNSGTGASEQYF. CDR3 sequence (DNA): TGTGCCAGCAATTCCGGGACAGGGGCTTCCGAGCAGTACTTC.